This T cell receptor (beta chain) was observed in a study of blood T cell repertoires in COVID-19. In the study overall: Samples representing acute and convalescent COVID-19 were sourced from the United States, Italy and Spain.

This CDR3 is 17 amino acids long. Germline V lookup: CDR1 MNHNS, CDR2 SASEGT. V was clipped by 1 base and J by 0 bases, with 14 bases between them. The method was immunoSEQ multiplex PCR; TCRdb's version includes in-frame clones alone and lacks a portion of them. Altogether some 190,000 clones are present, more than 75% being singletons, with the ten largest covering under 5%. Material: peripheral blood. The gene calls are TRBV6-1 and TRBJ2-3; weak D call: TRBD1 (5 bases). This TCR came from a human donor in a cohort sampled during active COVID-19. Written as DNA, the CDR3 is TGTGCCAGCAGTGAAGTGGTGACAGTTACTAGCACAGATACGCAGTATTTT. This gives the protein CASSEVVTVTSTDTQYF.